The 26 T cell receptor beta chains presented below share a single source sample, sequenced in a study of blood T cell repertoires in COVID-19. Sequencing used immunoSEQ multiplex PCR; TCRdb keeps in-frame clones, though not all of them. There are roughly 110,000 clones in the sample; about 88% occur only once, and roughly 8.1% lies in the top ten. The sequencing input was peripheral blood. The receptor set was obtained from a woman in her sixties or seventies who had recovered from COVID-19.

The CDR3, as DNA: TGCAGCGTTGAACCTCGAGGGACAGGGGGTCAGTTCTTC. Translating gives CSVEPRGTGGQFF. The chain joins TRBV29-1 to TRBJ2-1; 11 nucleotides match TRBD1. CDR1 SQVTM and CDR2 ANQGSEA come from the germline V gene. The CDR3 totals 13 residues. Trimming cost V 2 bases and J 13 bases; bases outside gene matches: 7.

The V and J genes are TRBV6-6 and TRBJ2-2; perhaps TRBD1 as D (6 bases). This CDR3 spans 13 amino acids. Germline assignment: CDR1 MNHNY and CDR2 SVGAGI (reference sequence). V lost 6 bases and J lost 6, with 11 bases in between. The CDR3 loop is CASSQNRAGELFF. The CDR3 nucleotides read TGTGCCAGCAGCCAAAACAGGGCCGGGGAGCTGTTTTTT.

This clone was recorded only once. The junction departs from germline at one end; a sequencing error may be responsible. The chain employs TRBV5-1 and TRBJ2-7, with D tentatively TRBD2 (6 bases). The CDR3 is made up of 14 amino acids. Germline CDR1 is SGHRS and CDR2 is YFSETQ. The chain's CDR3 is CASSLDTSSHEQYF. The CDR3 nucleotides read TGCGCCAGCAGCTTGGATACTAGCTCCCACGAGCAGTACTTC.

The chain has TRBV18 and TRBJ2-7; 12 nucleotides line up with TRBD1. This CDR3 is built from 15 residues. CDR1 KGHSH and CDR2 LQKENI come from the germline V gene. The ends lost 6 bases at V and 6 bases at J; junction bases unmatched: 9. The CDR3: CASSSPGTGGVEQYF. For the CDR3, the DNA is TGTGCCAGCTCGTCGCCCGGGACAGGGGGCGTCGAGCAGTACTTC. Filled out from reference TRBV18 and TRBJ2-7, the complete variable domain reads NAGVMQNPRHLVRRRGQEARLRCSPMKGHSHVYWYRQLPEEGLKFMVYLQKENIIDESGMPKERFSAEFPKEGPSILRIQQVVRGDSAAYFCASSSPGTGGVEQYFGPGTRLTVT.

This chain uses TRBV9 with TRBJ2-1, with TRBD2 identical over 7 bases. Trimming took 3 bases from V and 7 from J; bases not matched to a gene: 4. The CDR3 length is 13 residues. The germline V gene encodes CDR1 SGDLS and CDR2 YYNGEE. Here the CDR3 reads CASSEAGANEQFF. CDR3 in DNA: TGTGCCAGCAGCGAGGCGGGAGCAAATGAGCAGTTCTTC. The whole variable domain, remainder taken from reference TRBV9 and TRBJ2-1, is DSGVTQTPKHLITATGQRVTLRCSPRSGDLSVYWYQQSLDQGLQFLIQYYNGEERAKGNILERFSAQQFPDLHSELNLSSLELGDSALYFCASSEAGANEQFFGPGTRLTVL.

The rearrangement uses TRBV5-1 and TRBJ1-1, with 8 nucleotides matching TRBD1. V shed 0 bases and J 2 bases; nucleotides not matched to a gene: 6. The CDR3 length is 16 residues. The germline V gene has CDR1 SGHRS and CDR2 YFSETQ. The chain's CDR3 is CASSLAPGQVNTEAFF. The CDR3, as DNA: TGCGCCAGCAGCTTGGCCCCGGGACAGGTCAACACTGAAGCTTTCTTT.

The rearrangement uses TRBV3-1 (or the pseudogene TRBV3-2) and TRBJ2-7; a weak D match, TRBD2 (5 bases). CDR1 and CDR2 from the germline V gene are LGHDT and YNNKEL (reference sequence). The length of the CDR3 is 14 residues. V lost 3 bases and J 1 base, leaving 10 bases between the germline ends. CDR3 protein: CASSHGRVSYEQYF. In DNA form, the CDR3 reads TGTGCCAGCAGCCATGGGCGGGTTTCCTACGAGCAGTACTTC.

The V call is TRBV25-1, the J call TRBJ2-1; D is ambiguous. The V gene lost 9 bases and the J gene lost 0 bases, with 6 bases spanning the gap. The CDR3 is 12 amino acids. From germline, CDR1 is MGHDK and CDR2 SYGVNS. DNA of the CDR3: TGTGCCAGTACGAGCTCCTACAATGAGCAGTTCTTC. Translation: CASTSSYNEQFF.

In its sample, this clone was seen a few times. This chain links TRBV28 with TRBJ1-2, with D perhaps TRBD1 (6 bases). The length of the CDR3 is 14 residues. V was pared by 1 base and J by 6 bases, with 12 bases between. Germline-derived CDR1 and CDR2 are MDHEN and SYDVKM. Here the CDR3 DNA reads TGTGCCAGCAGTTTATTTCCGGGACACAATGGCTACACCTTC. Translation: CASSLFPGHNGYTF.

This clone showed up just once. This chain uses TRBV7-2 with TRBJ2-2; D gene unclear. From germline, CDR1 is SGHTA and CDR2 FQGNSA. The length of the CDR3 is 12 residues. V lost 3 bases and J lost 8, with 7 bases in between. In DNA, the CDR3 is TGTGCCAGCAGCTTTGGGCAGGGGGAGCTGTTTTTT. As protein: CASSFGQGELFF.

The chain couples TRBV5-1 to TRBJ1-4; 7 bases are shared with TRBD1. Germline V gene sequence: CDR1 SGHRS, CDR2 YFSETQ. J was trimmed by 4 bases and V by 4 bases; bases with no gene match: 4. The CDR3 sequence is 14 residues long. The CDR3 DNA reads as TGCGCCAGCAGCCCGGACAGGTTTAATGAAAAACTGTTTTTT. Encoded protein: CASSPDRFNEKLFF.

This chain connects TRBV7-3 to TRBJ2-4, with 9 bases matching TRBD1. The CDR3 covers 16 residues. Germline-derived CDR1 and CDR2 are SGHTA and FQGTGA. V lost 4 bases, J lost 4 bases, and 8 bases stayed unmatched. CDR3 nucleotide sequence: TGTGCCAGCAGCTCCACAGGGGGCGCAACTAAAAACATTCAGTACTTC. Its translation is CASSSTGGATKNIQYF.

The rearrangement uses TRBV24-1 and TRBJ2-1, with a weak D call TRBD2 (6 bases). This CDR3 region has 12 residues. Deletions cut 12 bases from V and 2 bases from J, with 10 bases between. The germline CDR1 and CDR2 sequences are KGHDR and SFDVKD. CDR3 loop: CAVRGTYNEQFF. Written as DNA, the CDR3 is TGTGCCGTGCGGGGTACCTACAATGAGCAGTTCTTC.

The chain combines TRBV12-3 or TRBV12-4 with TRBJ1-1; no reliable D call. The CDR3 sequence is 13 residues long. Trimming removed 0 bases at V and 3 bases at J, with 5 bases between. The CDR3: CASSLARYTEAFF. The CDR3 DNA reads TGTGCCAGCAGTTTAGCGCGATACACTGAAGCTTTCTTT.

V usage is TRBV7-9 and J usage is TRBJ2-5; 12 nucleotides align to TRBD1. After removal of 5 bases from V and 5 bases from J, the junction contained 3 bases not matched to a gene. Germline loops: CDR1 SEHNR, CDR2 FQNEAQ (reference sequence). CDR3 size: 14 residues. The CDR3 nucleotides read TGTGCCAGCAGCCCCGGGACAGGGGGCGAGACCCAGTACTTC. Its protein is CASSPGTGGETQYF. Variable domain in full (rest from reference TRBV7-9 and TRBJ2-5): DTGVSQNPRHKITKRGQNVTFRCDPISEHNRLYWYRQTLGQGPEFLTYFQNEAQLEKSRLLSDRFSAERPKGSFSTLEIQRTEQGDSAMYLCASSPGTGGETQYFGPGTRLLVL.

The chain combines TRBV27 with TRBJ2-2; perhaps TRBD1 as D (5 bases). Per germline, CDR1 MNHEY and CDR2 SMNVEV (reference sequence). Trimming shortened V by 3 bases and J by 6 bases, and 14 bases separated the two germline ends. The CDR3 consists of 15 residues. CDR3 in amino acids: CASSFRVTVPGELFF. The CDR3 DNA sequence: TGTGCCAGCAGTTTCAGGGTTACGGTTCCCGGGGAGCTGTTTTTT.

The V and J genes are TRBV15 and TRBJ1-6; 9 positions match TRBD1. The CDR3 runs 15 residues. With V trimmed by 3 bases and J by 7 bases, 4 bases remained unmatched. CDR1 and CDR2 (germline): LNHNV, YYDKDF (reference sequence). For the CDR3, the DNA is TGTGCCACCAGCAGGGACAGGGGCAGGAATTCACCCCTCCACTTT. Amino acids: CATSRDRGRNSPLHF.

This clone was seen just once. This chain uses TRBV9 with TRBJ2-1; TRBD1 matches at 7 bases. The trim removed 3 bases at V and 8 bases at J, leaving 2 bases unmatched. Germline V gene sequence: CDR1 SGDLS, CDR2 YYNGEE. The CDR3 has 12 amino acids. CDR3 bases: TGTGCCAGCAGCGCCGACAGGGATGAGCAGTTCTTC. It codes for CASSADRDEQFF.

The chain combines TRBV19 with TRBJ1-2, with D perhaps TRBD1 (6 bases). CDR1 LNHDA and CDR2 SQIVND come from the germline V gene (reference sequence). The CDR3 has 14 residues. This CDR3 is CATKQGTRNYGYTF. In DNA, the CDR3 is TGTGCGACTAAACAGGGCACTCGTAACTATGGCTACACCTTC. Full variable domain (remainder filled in from reference TRBV19 and TRBJ1-2): DGGITQSPKYLFRKEGQNVTLSCEQNLNHDAMYWYRQDPGQGLRLIYYSQIVNDFQKGDIAEGYSVSREKKESFPLTVTSAQKNPTAFYLCATKQGTRNYGYTFGSGTRLTVV.

This clone has a handful of counts. The chain employs TRBV7-8 and TRBJ2-7; D might be TRBD1 (5 bases). The CDR3 runs to 14 residues. The V and J ends lost 2 bases and 2 bases respectively, with 10 bases between them. The germline V gene encodes CDR1 SGHVS and CDR2 FQNEAQ. CDR3 nucleotide sequence: TGTGCCAGCAGCTTAAGGGCAGGGCCCTACGAGCAGTACTTC. It codes for CASSLRAGPYEQYF.

V is TRBV12-3 or TRBV12-4 and J is TRBJ1-1; 10 nucleotides agree with TRBD1. V was clipped by 3 bases and J by 6 bases; unmatched bases: 1. The CDR3 is 13 amino acids. CDR3 protein: CASSLGTGAEAFF. As DNA, the CDR3 is TGTGCCAGCAGTTTGGGGACAGGGGCTGAAGCTTTCTTT.

The chain recombines TRBV3-1 (or the pseudogene TRBV3-2) with TRBJ2-1; 10 bases match TRBD2. CDR1 is LGHDT, CDR2 YNNKEL, per germline (reference sequence). The CDR3 is made up of 18 amino acids. After removal of 0 bases from V and 7 bases from J, the junction contained 12 bases not matched to a gene. The CDR3 DNA reads as TGTGCCAGCAGCCAAGATCGGCGTAAGCGGGAGGGCCATAATGAGCAGTTCTTC. Protein: CASSQDRRKREGHNEQFF.

The chain has TRBV18 and TRBJ2-2, with TRBD1 identical over 7 bases. The V gene end was trimmed by 0 bases and the J gene end by 2 bases; junction bases not matched to a gene: 3. The CDR3 length is 16 residues. The V gene's germline CDR1 is KGHSH and CDR2 LQKENI. The CDR3, as DNA: TGTGCCAGCTCACCACCCACAGGGGTAAACACCGGGGAGCTGTTTTTT. Translated, it gives CASSPPTGVNTGELFF.

The J gene is TRBJ2-7, the V gene TRBV6-2 or TRBV6-3, with D possibly TRBD1 on 6 matching bases. This CDR3 region has 13 residues. V was cut by 3 bases and J by 2 bases, with 8 bases left in between. CDR1 is MNHEY, CDR2 SVGEGT, per germline. The CDR3 sequence: CASSYTGTYEQYF. Written as DNA, the CDR3 is TGTGCCAGCAGTTATACAGGGACCTACGAGCAGTACTTC.

V gene TRBV28 combines with J gene TRBJ2-1; 8 bases are shared with TRBD1. The CDR3 has 15 residues. In germline, CDR1 is MDHEN, CDR2 SYDVKM. Trimming removed 5 bases from V and 5 bases from J; junction bases left unmatched: 8. The CDR3 region has the DNA TGTGCCAGCAGTCCCCCTGGACAGGGCAACAATGAGCAGTTCTTC. This codes for CASSPPGQGNNEQFF.

The chain has TRBV28 and TRBJ1-1, with D tentatively TRBD1 (5 bases). V was shortened by 2 bases and J by 7 bases, with 8 bases between the two germline ends. From germline, CDR1 is MDHEN and CDR2 SYDVKM. This CDR3 is 12 amino acids long. The CDR3 spells CASSLLQGEAFF. The CDR3 DNA is TGTGCCAGCAGTTTACTTCAGGGTGAAGCTTTCTTT.